The 10 T cell receptor beta chains below come from one sample, sequenced in a study of T cell responses to AZD1222 COVID-19 vaccine. Profiling relied on immunoSEQ multiplex PCR, and the TCRdb table lists in-frame clones only, not all of them. The data show more than 250,000 clones, over 85% seen once. The sequences come from peripheral blood, collected on day 0 of AZD1222 vaccination. The receptors were gathered from an adult in good health.

V gene TRBV9 combines with J gene TRBJ1-5, with D tentatively TRBD1 (6 bases). Germline V gives CDR1 SGDLS, CDR2 YYNGEE. The CDR3 sequence is 14 residues long. The V and J ends lost 4 bases and 6 bases respectively, with 14 bases between them. The DNA for the CDR3 is TGTGCCAGCAGCTCATCAGGGGAGGGTCAGCCCCAGCATTTT. Its protein is CASSSSGEGQPQHF.

The chain joins TRBV23-1 to TRBJ1-1; D may be TRBD1 (6 bases). Being an ORF, TRBV23-1 has a function that is uncertain. CDR3 length: 15 amino acids. V lost 2 bases, J lost 0 bases, and 10 bases lay in between. In DNA form, the CDR3 reads TGCGCCAGCAGTCAAGCGGGGACACTGAACACTGAAGCTTTCTTT. Translating gives CASSQAGTLNTEAFF.

V usage is TRBV5-6 and J usage is TRBJ2-5; 8 nucleotides agree with TRBD2. Germline trimming cut 4 bases from V and 2 bases from J; bases unmatched to any gene: 4. This CDR3 region has 14 residues. Germline loops: CDR1 SGHDT, CDR2 YYEEEE. In nucleotides, the CDR3 is TGTGCCAGCAGCCCCGGGACTAGGCAAGAGACCCAGTACTTC. It translates to CASSPGTRQETQYF.

The V call is TRBV3-1 (or the pseudogene TRBV3-2), the J call TRBJ2-1, with 12 bases that match TRBD2. Germline V CDR1 and CDR2: LGHDT, YNNKEL (reference sequence). There are 16 residues in the CDR3. The J segment lost 7 bases and the V segment lost 0 bases, leaving 4 bases of the junction unmatched. CDR3 amino acids: CASSQDPGTSGNEQFF. The CDR3 bases are TGTGCCAGCAGCCAAGACCCCGGGACTAGCGGGAATGAGCAGTTCTTC.

The chain carries TRBV3-1 (or the pseudogene TRBV3-2) and TRBJ1-2; D perhaps matches TRBD1 (5 bases). The CDR3 has 13 residues. CDR1 is LGHDT, CDR2 YNNKEL, per germline (reference sequence). The germline V and J ends were trimmed by 3 bases and 3 bases, with 8 bases remaining between them. As DNA, the CDR3 is TGTGCCAGCAGCCAGGGACGTTACTATGGCTACACCTTC. Translating it yields CASSQGRYYGYTF.

The chain uses TRBV28 and TRBJ2-1; TRBD1 is a possible D gene (5 bases). Deletions cut 3 bases from V and 7 bases from J, with 10 bases between. There are 13 residues in the CDR3. Germline CDR1 is MDHEN and CDR2 is SYDVKM. The CDR3 sequence: CASSFPGSNEQFF. The CDR3 DNA reads as TGTGCCAGCAGTTTTCCAGGGTCAAATGAGCAGTTCTTC. The complete variable domain, with remaining parts taken from reference TRBV28 and TRBJ2-1, reads DVKVTQSSRYLVKRTGEKVFLECVQDMDHENMFWYRQDPGLGLRLIYFSYDVKMKEKGDIPEGYSVSREKKERFSLILESASTNQTSMYLCASSFPGSNEQFFGPGTRLTVL.

The V gene is TRBV7-9, the J gene TRBJ2-7; TRBD2 agrees at 7 bases. V lost 3 bases, J lost 4 bases, and 9 bases stayed unmatched. Germline CDR1 and CDR2: SEHNR and FQNEAQ (reference sequence). The CDR3 sequence is 15 residues long. The CDR3 coding sequence is TGTGCCAGCAGCTTCTCACCGGGACTAACATACGAGCAGTACTTC. Translated, it gives CASSFSPGLTYEQYF.

This chain links TRBV5-1 with TRBJ2-2; D call uncertain. The CDR3 sequence is 14 residues long. Germline values: CDR1 SGHRS, CDR2 YFSETQ. V lost 4 bases, J lost 2 bases, and 9 bases lay in between. CDR3 amino acids: CASSTGHNTGELFF. DNA for the CDR3: TGCGCCAGCAGCACGGGTCATAACACCGGGGAGCTGTTTTTT.

CDR3 DNA sequence: TGTGCCAGCAGCCTAATGACAGGAAGGACTAGCGGGGGGGCGAATGAGCAGTTCTTC. The encoded protein is CASSLMTGRTSGGANEQFF. This chain connects TRBV3-1 (or the pseudogene TRBV3-2) to TRBJ2-1, with 15 positions matching TRBD2. Germline CDR1 and CDR2: LGHDT and YNNKEL (reference sequence). J lost 7 bases, V lost 4 bases, and 14 bases had no gene match. This CDR3 spans 19 amino acids.

The chain couples TRBV5-1 to TRBJ1-4, with D possibly TRBD1 on 5 matching bases. Germline V gene lookup returns CDR1 SGHRS and CDR2 YFSETQ. CDR3 length: 14 amino acids. Trimming cost V 3 bases and J 1 base, with 7 bases left between them. CDR3 sequence: CASSSGRTNEKLFF. In nucleotides, the CDR3 is TGCGCCAGCAGCTCAGGGCGAACTAATGAAAAACTGTTTTTT.